This TCR beta chain was documented in a study of long-term antiretroviral therapy in people with HIV. Study-wide findings and caveats: Clones expanded before ART dominated the repertoire at all time points. Narrower CDR3 length ranges marked HIV repertoires relative to controls.

In regard to this clone: What it binds is unknown.

Per germline, CDR1 SGHVS and CDR2 FNYEAQ. This CDR3 region has 14 residues. J was trimmed by 16 bases and V by 3 bases; bases with no gene match: 12. Version v3.0 of the immunoSEQ assay ran at survey level. Clones were read by immunoSEQ multiplex PCR, and TCRdb kept only the in-frame ones, dropping some. This table holds under 30,000 clones, roughly 77% found once. The chain uses TRBV7-6 and TRBJ2-1; TRBD1 aligns across 10 bases. This clonotype was obtained from a man younger than 40 with HIV. The sequencing used unsorted PBMCs, collected 4.4 years after starting antiretroviral therapy. The CDR3 loop reads CASSFLLRDRGKFF. CDR3 nucleotides: TGTGCCAGCAGCTTCCTTTTAAGGGACAGGGGAAAATTCTTC.